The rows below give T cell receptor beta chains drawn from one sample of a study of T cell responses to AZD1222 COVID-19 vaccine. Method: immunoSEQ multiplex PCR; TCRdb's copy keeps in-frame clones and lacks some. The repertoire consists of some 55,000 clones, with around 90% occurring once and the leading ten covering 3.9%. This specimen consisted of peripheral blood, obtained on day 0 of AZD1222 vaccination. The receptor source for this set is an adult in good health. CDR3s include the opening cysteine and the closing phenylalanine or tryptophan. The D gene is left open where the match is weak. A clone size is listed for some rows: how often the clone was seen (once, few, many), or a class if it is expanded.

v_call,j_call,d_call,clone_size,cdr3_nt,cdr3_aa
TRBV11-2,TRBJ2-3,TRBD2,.,TGTGCCAGCAGCTGGGCGGGGGGCACAGATACGCAGTATTTT,CASSWAGGTDTQYF
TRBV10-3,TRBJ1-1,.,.,TGTGCCATCAGCCAAGGAGGCAGGGGATTACTTGAAGCTTTCTTT,CAISQGGRGLLEAFF
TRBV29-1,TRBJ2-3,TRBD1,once,TGCAGCGTTTCTCTGCGACAGGGTAGCACAGATACGCAGTATTTT,CSVSLRQGSTDTQYF
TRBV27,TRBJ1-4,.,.,TGTGCCAGCAGTTTATTGGGCAGGGCGGGTGAAAAACTGTTTTTT,CASSLLGRAGEKLFF
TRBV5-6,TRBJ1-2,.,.,TGTGCCAGCAGCTGGCCTGGGAGGGCGTTTGGCTACACCTTC,CASSWPGRAFGYTF
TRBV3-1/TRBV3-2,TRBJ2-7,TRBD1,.,TGTGCCAGCAGCCGGGGACAGGGCTACGAGCAGTACTTC,CASSRGQGYEQYF
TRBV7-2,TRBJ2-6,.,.,TGTGCCAGCAGCCCACCGGCCAATTCCGGGGCCAACGTCCTGACTTTC,CASSPPANSGANVLTF
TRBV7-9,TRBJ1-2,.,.,TGTGCCACGAGAATAGACTATGGCTACACCTTC,CATRIDYGYTF
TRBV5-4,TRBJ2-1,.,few,TGTGCCAGCAGCCCTGGGAGCGATGAGCAGTTCTTC,CASSPGSDEQFF
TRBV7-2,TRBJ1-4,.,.,TGTGCCAGCAGCTTGGACCGATTAGCAACTAATGAAAAACTGTTTTTT,CASSLDRLATNEKLFF
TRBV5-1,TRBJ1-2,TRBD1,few,TGCGCCAGCAGCCTCAACTACGGGACAGGGATAGGAGGCTACACCTTC,CASSLNYGTGIGGYTF
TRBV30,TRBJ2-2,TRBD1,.,TGTGCCTGGAGGACCGGGACAGGGGGGACCGGGGAGCTGTTTTTT,CAWRTGTGGTGELFF
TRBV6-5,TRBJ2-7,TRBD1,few,TGTGCCAGCGAATGGGGACAGGGTAACGAGCAGTACTTC,CASEWGQGNEQYF